Reported below is one T cell receptor beta chain. What it binds is not known. Pooled samples include second doses given at about 4 or 12 weeks. Per germline, CDR1 MNHEY and CDR2 SMNVEV (reference sequence). V was trimmed by 8 bases and J by 4 bases, leaving 11 bases between them. The length of the CDR3 is 13 residues. This sample was included in a study of T cell responses to AZD1222 COVID-19 vaccine. Study observations and caveats: It was only after the peak T cell response that any repertoires were sampled. Two AZD1222 administrations were followed by greater Spike-specific TCR breadth and depth. Nearly half of spike-specific TCRs reportedly go after variant regions that carry no mutations.

TCRdb keeps only in-frame clones here, not all; method: immunoSEQ multiplex PCR. The table has roughly 100,000 clones, approximately 89% seen once. The receptor comes from an adult who received the AZD1222 COVID-19 vaccine. The sample consisted of peripheral blood, taken 28 days after the second AZD1222 dose. The chain joins TRBV27 to TRBJ1-4, with D unresolved. This chain's CDR3 is CASRGRINEKLFF. The CDR3 DNA follows: TGTGCCAGCCGAGGACGGATTAATGAAAAACTGTTTTTT.